A single sample gave rise to the 7 T cell receptor beta chains below, sequenced in a study of blood T cell repertoires in COVID-19 (dated by TCRdb to 2018 to 2021). Libraries were prepared through the immunoSEQ multiplex PCR assay. TCRdb's version of the immuneACCESS table is confined to in-frame rearrangements and falls short of the full clone set. An unresolved V gene accounts for under half of the shortfall where checked; the remainder is of unknown origin. The table for this sample lists 150,000 to 200,000 clones; about 89% of them were counted only once. The top ten clonotypes cover 2.5% to 4% of the sample. The sequenced material came from peripheral blood. These receptors all stem from a man between 65 and 85 years old with acute or convalescent COVID-19.

The chain recombines TRBV11-2 with TRBJ2-6; D is unresolved. The CDR3 spans 16 residues. Germline V gives CDR1 SGHAT, CDR2 FQNNGV. The V end lost 3 bases, the J end lost 0 bases, and 9 bases lay between the germline ends. CDR3 sequence reads: CASSLSRSSGANVLTF. DNA of the CDR3: TGTGCCAGCAGCTTGTCGCGGAGCTCTGGGGCCAACGTCCTGACTTTC.

The chain is built from TRBV20-1 and TRBJ2-1, with D possibly TRBD2 on 6 matching bases. Trimming removed 3 bases at V and 0 bases at J, with 9 bases between. Germline CDR1 and CDR2: DFQATT and SNEGSKA (reference sequence). The CDR3 has 14 amino acids. The CDR3 protein is CSASRGNSYNEQFF. In DNA form, the CDR3 reads TGCAGTGCTAGTCGGGGGAACTCCTACAATGAGCAGTTCTTC.

The CDR3 sequence is CASSLSAGQNTEAFF. CDR3 in DNA: TGCGCCAGCAGCTTGTCCGCAGGCCAGAACACTGAAGCTTTCTTT. The rearrangement joins TRBV5-1 to TRBJ1-1; D remains ambiguous. The CDR3 runs 15 residues. The germline V gene encodes CDR1 SGHRS and CDR2 YFSETQ. V was trimmed by 1 base and J by 1 base, leaving 11 bases between them.

J is TRBJ1-2 and V is TRBV2; D is unresolved. Trimming left V 8 bases short and J 7 bases short, with 14 bases between. The CDR3 consists of 12 residues. Germline V gene data show CDR1 as SNHLY and CDR2 as FYNNEI. CDR3 loop: CASGYLSGGYTF. The CDR3 DNA is TGTGCCAGCGGGTATTTGTCGGGTGGCTACACCTTC.

J is TRBJ2-5 and V is TRBV6-5; 7 bases are a match to TRBD1. V was clipped by 1 base and J by 4 bases; unmatched bases: 6. The germline V gene has CDR1 MNHEY and CDR2 SVGAGI. This CDR3 contains 15 residues. CDR3 amino acids: CASSYWGQRRETQYF. As DNA, the CDR3 is TGTGCCAGCAGTTACTGGGGACAGAGGAGAGAGACCCAGTACTTC.

This clone was seen only once. V usage is TRBV6-1 and J usage is TRBJ2-3; a possible D gene is TRBD1 (5 bases). The V gene's germline CDR1 is MNHNS and CDR2 SASEGT. The V gene lost 2 bases and the J gene lost 3 bases, with 12 bases spanning the gap. CDR3 size: 15 residues. CDR3 sequence: CASSEFRGTTDTQYF. The CDR3 DNA sequence: TGTGCCAGCAGTGAATTTAGGGGCACGACAGATACGCAGTATTTT.

This chain uses TRBV5-6 with TRBJ1-2; 7 bases agree with TRBD1. The V gene end was trimmed by 3 bases and the J gene end by 4 bases; junction bases not matched to a gene: 6. The CDR3 is made up of 14 amino acids. The germline V gene has CDR1 SGHDT and CDR2 YYEEEE. CDR3 coding DNA: TGTGCCAGCAGCTCGGGACAGTTTCGCTATGGCTACACCTTC. It yields the protein CASSSGQFRYGYTF. The full variable domain, its missing parts supplied by reference TRBV5-6 and TRBJ1-2, is DAGVTQSPTHLIKTRGQQVTLRCSPKSGHDTVSWYQQALGQGPQFIFQYYEEEERQRGNFPDRFSGHQFPNYSSELNVNALLLGDSALYLCASSSGQFRYGYTFGSGTRLTVV.